This entry is about one T cell receptor beta chain. This clone came up a few times. The clone's antigen remains unknown. No base-level quality is on record; no much larger clone is a single base apart. These data originate in a study of beta chain features in type 1 diabetes (dated by TCRdb to about 2018). Looking at the study overall: Mean age, gender distribution, total cell number and subset yield did not differ between patients and healthy donors. Regulatory and stem cell-like memory subsets were obtained from only 8 patients and about eight healthy donors, while naive and central memory subsets were obtained from all 30 or so donors. In the study, TCRB repertoires of sorted circulating CD4+ T cell subsets from recently diagnosed type 1 diabetes patients were compared with those of matched healthy donors. A total of 85 million to 140 million sorted cells were examined across all samples, and a strong correlation was observed between cell number per subset and RNA yield.

Trimming takes 0 bases from V and 1 base from J, and the germline ends sit 15 bases apart. CDR1 and CDR2 are drawn from the germline V gene: SGDLS, YYNGEE. Measured from the cysteine to the phenylalanine, the CDR3 is 17 residues long. Only the CDR3 portion is preserved as DNA: 51 bases, with reading frame beginning at the first base. The entire amount of isolated RNA was reverse transcribed using the High Capacity cDNA Reverse Transcription Kit, so the sequenced TCRB transcripts were expressed ones. Deep immunoSEQ sequencing was applied to naive, central memory and regulatory T cell samples, giving an average of around 3.4 million total reads per sample. Sorted cells were lysed in RLT buffer, and RNA was extracted using DNase-treated RNeasy Micro or Mini kits according to cell number. To prevent cross-contamination, every cell subset was processed on its own, while patient and healthy donor samples were processed together. The immunoSEQ multiplex PCR was used to amplify TCRB sequences from cDNA, yielding 87-bp fragments that span the CDR3 region. The amplicons were sequenced using the Illumina HiSeq platform. The paper's data handling went like this. Synthetic template baselines were used to correct PCR bias computationally, reads within Hamming distance 2 were collapsed, and singletons that could not be merged were discarded. Reads were aligned against IMGT so that V, D and J genes, CDR3 length and insertions or deletions at six rearrangement sites could be assigned. Clonotype counts were normalized to sorted cell number within each subset before computing true diversity and Gini coefficients with the tcR R package. The overlap coefficient, calculated on TCRB nucleotide sequences, was used to quantify repertoire sharing. TCRdb holds this immuneACCESS table with in-frame rearrangements only. Some clones are missing; in checked studies, unresolved V genes explain under half, and the rest has no known cause. The DNA gave D and trimming, while V, J and clone size come from that table. A total of fewer than 350,000 clones appear in this sample, about 7.8% of them only once. More than 0.8% of the sample goes to the ten largest clones.

The investigation overall reported the following: Sequencing cDNA rather than genomic DNA could over-represent highly expressing activated cells, although activation and CD3 levels did not differ between groups. Because small numbers of individuals were included in the HLA sub-analyses, any influence of HLA type on TCRB rearrangement was left unresolved. Shorter templates might be favored by PCR, yet because patient and control samples were amplified and corrected together, any such skew would affect both groups equally. Naive, central memory and regulatory TCRB repertoires appeared to be more alike among patients than among healthy donors. A moderate but significant shortening of TCRB CDR3 length was observed in type 1 diabetes patients in all four CD4+ subsets. At VDJ recombination sites, type 1 diabetes patients had fewer insertions and more deleted nucleotides, which implies abnormalities in thymic rearrangement.

From each donor, a single peripheral blood sample of about 116 mL on average was drawn into heparinised tubes. Naive, central memory, regulatory and stem cell-like memory CD4+ T cells were sorted on a BD FACSAria II using a panel including CD45RO, CCR7, CD25, CD127, CD95 and CD27. Every sorted population had a purity above 95%. Right away, PBMCs were isolated by Lymphoprep density gradient centrifugation and were stained directly, with no culture step. So that batch effects would be minimized, each experiment stained and sorted samples in pairs, pairing one healthy donor with one patient. Here the chain combines TRBV9 and TRBJ2-3; the D gene lacks a confident call. The sequencing input was central memory CD4+ T cells from blood. The TCR comes from a woman younger than 30 in good health. The bases read TGTGCCAGCAGCGTAGGCCCGACCCCTTCTCGCACAGATACGCAGTATTTT. Translated, it reads CASSVGPTPSRTDTQYF.